These T cell receptor beta chains were read from a single sample in a study of T-cell memory formation after mild COVID-19. TCRdb fed the 5' RACE reads into MiXCR, producing one record per CDR3 protein. Of roughly 340,000 distinct CDR3 sequences in the sample, about 16% were seen once. Sequencing used PBMCs or a T cell subset sorted from them (not recorded which). Every receptor here comes from a young man who had mild COVID-19 (a few samples of this study predate the infection). Cell type and time point are not known. CDR3s include the opening cysteine and the closing phenylalanine or tryptophan. A D gene is named only where the DNA matches it firmly. The size of a clone is reported for some rows only, either as once, few or many, or as a class for expanded clones.

j_call d_call clone_size v_call cdr3_aa cdr3_nt
TRBJ2-5 TRBD2 - TRBV4-1 CASSQPPGTSGGALSSETQYF TGCGCCAGCAGCCAGCCTCCCGGGACTAGCGGGGGGGCCCTCAGCTCGGAGACCCAGTACTTC
TRBJ1-4 TRBD1 - TRBV3-1 CASSPGRGEATNEKLFF TGTGCCAGCAGCCCCGGCAGGGGGGAAGCAACTAATGAAAAACTGTTTTTT
TRBJ2-7 - - TRBV15 CATSRGFSYEQYF TGTGCCACCAGCAGAGGGTTCAGCTACGAGCAGTACTTC
TRBJ1-1 TRBD1 many TRBV7-2 CASSLGPQGAFF TGTGCCAGCAGCTTAGGCCCACAGGGGGCTTTCTTT
TRBJ2-7 - - TRBV11-2 CASSLAVLGLDYEQYF TGTGCCAGCAGCTTAGCGGTCCTAGGACTGGACTACGAGCAGTACTTC
TRBJ2-1 TRBD2 few TRBV6-5 CASSYSILADNEQFF TGTGCCAGCAGTTACTCGATACTAGCGGACAATGAGCAGTTCTTC
TRBJ2-3 - many TRBV3-1 CASSQGPATGTDTQYF TGTGCCAGCAGCCAAGGGCCTGCCACCGGCACAGATACGCAGTATTTT
TRBJ2-5 - - TRBV9 CASSFGVAAETQYF TGTGCCAGCAGTTTCGGGGTAGCGGCGGAGACCCAGTACTTC
TRBJ2-7 TRBD1 few TRBV30 CAWSLQGLVNEQYF TGTGCCTGGAGTTTACAGGGGTTGGTCAACGAGCAGTACTTC
TRBJ2-2 - - TRBV6-5 CASKQTGLDAGELFF TGTGCCAGCAAACAAACAGGCCTCGACGCCGGGGAGCTGTTTTTT
TRBJ1-1 - few TRBV12-3/TRBV12-4 CASEGQGRTEAFF TGTGCCAGCGAGGGGCAGGGGCGAACTGAAGCTTTCTTT
TRBJ1-1 TRBD1 few TRBV18 CASSYRDRGISF TGTGCCAGCTCGTACCGGGACAGGGGGATCTCCTTT
TRBJ2-7 - - TRBV25-1 CASRTSYEQYF TGTGCCAGCCGGACTTCCTACGAGCAGTACTTC
TRBJ2-3 TRBD2 medium-sized TRBV4-2 CASSQALAGGTDTQYF TGTGCCAGCAGCCAAGCACTAGCGGGGGGTACAGATACGCAGTATTTT
TRBJ1-1 TRBD1 many TRBV5-1 CASSLAQGANTEAFF TGCGCCAGCAGCTTGGCCCAGGGGGCGAACACTGAAGCTTTCTTT
TRBJ1-5 - few TRBV7-2 CASSLAAVHSNQPQHF TGTGCCAGCAGCTTAGCTGCAGTCCATAGCAATCAGCCCCAGCATTTT
TRBJ1-2 - few TRBV18 CASSPPSDGLNYGYTF TGTGCCAGCTCACCACCATCGGACGGACTTAACTATGGCTACACCTTC
TRBJ2-2 - few TRBV29-1 CSVEGGVGPVTGELFF TGCAGCGTTGAAGGGGGGGTAGGCCCGGTGACCGGGGAGCTGTTTTTT
TRBJ1-1 - - TRBV6-2/TRBV6-3 CASSWAGRTEAFF TGTGCCAGCAGTTGGGCCGGGCGGACTGAAGCTTTCTTT
TRBJ1-1 - many TRBV20-1 CSASRRGVEAFF TGCAGTGCTAGCAGGCGTGGGGTTGAAGCTTTCTTT
TRBJ2-6 - - TRBV9 CASSVVGIGANVLTF TGTGCCAGCAGCGTAGTAGGTATAGGGGCCAACGTCCTGACTTTC
TRBJ1-5 - - TRBV4-1 CASSQLLSNQPQHF TGCGCCAGCAGCCAACTACTATCTAATCAGCCCCAGCATTTT
TRBJ1-3 - many TRBV7-6 CASSPVSVSSGNTIYF TGTGCCAGCAGCCCCGTTTCAGTGTCCTCTGGAAACACCATATATTTT
TRBJ1-1 TRBD1 - TRBV6-1 CASSEAPTGGTEAFF TGTGCCAGCAGTGAAGCCCCCACAGGGGGCACTGAAGCTTTCTTT
TRBJ2-1 TRBD2 few TRBV2 CASAPGLAAYNEQFF TGTGCCAGCGCTCCGGGACTAGCGGCATACAATGAGCAGTTCTTC
TRBJ2-4 TRBD1 few TRBV6-2/TRBV6-3 CASSYDDRGQSKNIQYF TGTGCCAGCAGTTACGATGACAGGGGGCAATCCAAAAACATTCAGTACTTC
TRBJ2-7 TRBD2 - TRBV4-3 CASSPSGGISYEQYF TGCGCCAGCAGCCCCAGCGGGGGGATCTCCTACGAGCAGTACTTC
TRBJ2-3 TRBD2 few TRBV29-1 CSGRSGGSTDTQYF TGCAGCGGCAGGTCGGGGGGGAGCACAGATACGCAGTATTTT
TRBJ1-1 - - TRBV6-1 CASSEAWEGNTEAFF TGTGCCAGCAGTGAAGCGTGGGAGGGGAACACTGAAGCTTTCTTT
TRBJ1-5 - - TRBV24-1 CATSSSTNNQPQHF TGTGCCACCAGTTCGAGCACTAACAATCAGCCCCAGCATTTT
TRBJ2-3 - - TRBV29-1 CSVDEGADTQYF TGCAGCGTTGACGAGGGCGCAGATACGCAGTATTTT
TRBJ2-7 - few TRBV7-2 CASRAGGSYEQYF TGTGCCAGCAGAGCTGGGGGTTCCTACGAGCAGTACTTC
TRBJ2-1 - - TRBV6-6 CASGRIGNEQFF TGTGCCAGCGGGAGGATCGGAAATGAGCAGTTCTTC
TRBJ2-3 - once TRBV15 CATSRDPDPTDTQYF TGTGCCACCAGCAGAGATCCTGATCCCACAGATACGCAGTATTTT
TRBJ2-5 - - TRBV5-6 CASSAPLQYQETQYF TGTGCCAGCAGCGCCCCCCTACAGTACCAAGAGACCCAGTACTTC
TRBJ2-7 TRBD2 few TRBV19 CASSRAGTSGSYEQYF TGTGCCAGTAGTAGGGCCGGGACTAGCGGCTCCTACGAGCAGTACTTC
TRBJ1-4 - - TRBV4-2 CASSQERVDEKLFF TGTGCCAGCAGCCAAGAAAGGGTCGATGAAAAACTGTTTTTT
TRBJ2-2 - many TRBV7-6 CASSLKGNTGELFF TGTGCCAGCAGCTTAAAGGGGAACACCGGGGAGCTGTTTTTT
TRBJ1-1 - - TRBV12-3/TRBV12-4 CASSLAPQVGHTEAFF TGTGCCAGCAGTTTAGCCCCCCAGGTGGGGCACACTGAAGCTTTCTTT
TRBJ2-7 TRBD1 few TRBV23-1 CASSDRDRSYEQYF TGCGCCAGCAGTGACCGGGACAGGTCCTACGAGCAGTACTTC
TRBJ1-2 - - TRBV10-3 CAISDWGPTYGYTF TGTGCCATCAGTGATTGGGGGCCCACGTATGGCTACACCTTC
TRBJ2-1 - - TRBV28 CASSPPGFYNEQFF TGTGCCAGCAGCCCCCCGGGGTTCTACAATGAGCAGTTCTTC
TRBJ1-6 - - TRBV14 CASSQEMGVPLHF TGTGCCAGCAGCCAAGAAATGGGGGTTCCCCTCCACTTT
TRBJ2-3 - few TRBV7-9 CASSFLLAHSTDTQYF TGTGCCAGCAGCTTTCTCCTAGCTCATAGCACAGATACGCAGTATTTT
TRBJ2-3 - few TRBV5-1 CASSWTGDLTDTQYF TGCGCCAGCAGCTGGACGGGGGACCTTACAGATACGCAGTATTTT
TRBJ1-5 - few TRBV6-2/TRBV6-3 CASSAGLWKHF TGTGCCAGCAGTGCCGGGCTCTGGAAGCATTTT
TRBJ2-1 TRBD2 many TRBV6-4 CASSRTSGEGHEQFF TGTGCCAGCAGCCGGACTAGCGGGGAGGGGCATGAGCAGTTCTTC
TRBJ2-3 TRBD2 many TRBV20-1 CSAGAGGPSTDTQYF TGCAGTGCTGGAGCGGGGGGGCCGAGCACAGATACGCAGTATTTT
TRBJ2-1 TRBD2 - TRBV7-9 CASSSPGTSSREVVHEQFF TGTGCCAGCAGCTCCCCTGGGACTAGCAGTCGGGAAGTCGTTCATGAGCAGTTCTTC
TRBJ2-5 - - TRBV7-2 CASSLSGRQTQYF TGTGCCAGCAGCCTCAGCGGGCGGCAGACCCAGTACTTC
TRBJ1-4 - few TRBV9 CASSAHGTVLEKLFF TGTGCCAGCAGCGCTCACGGGACTGTGCTAGAAAAACTGTTTTTT
TRBJ2-1 TRBD2 many TRBV2 CASGTPELAGEENEQFF TGTGCCAGCGGCACTCCCGAACTAGCGGGGGAAGAGAATGAGCAGTTCTTC
TRBJ2-7 - many TRBV7-8 CASSFQGGRYEQYF TGTGCCAGCAGCTTTCAGGGGGGGCGGTACGAGCAGTACTTC
TRBJ2-3 - few TRBV6-1 CASKQGSGTDTQYF TGTGCCAGCAAGCAGGGGTCGGGCACAGATACGCAGTATTTT
TRBJ2-1 - many TRBV4-3 CASSPDSESYNEQFF TGCGCCAGCAGCCCGGATAGCGAATCCTACAATGAGCAGTTCTTC
TRBJ1-3 - - TRBV4-3 CASSQVGGNTIYF TGCGCCAGCAGCCAAGTTGGGGGAAACACCATATATTTT
TRBJ1-5 TRBD1 - TRBV12-3/TRBV12-4 CASSFGQANQPQHF TGTGCCAGCAGTTTCGGACAGGCGAATCAGCCCCAGCATTTT
TRBJ2-1 - many TRBV7-9 CASGGYNEQFF TGTGCCAGCGGGGGCTACAATGAGCAGTTCTTC
TRBJ1-3 - - TRBV7-2 CASTLPGIGNTIYF TGTGCCAGCACCCTCCCGGGCATAGGAAACACCATATATTTT